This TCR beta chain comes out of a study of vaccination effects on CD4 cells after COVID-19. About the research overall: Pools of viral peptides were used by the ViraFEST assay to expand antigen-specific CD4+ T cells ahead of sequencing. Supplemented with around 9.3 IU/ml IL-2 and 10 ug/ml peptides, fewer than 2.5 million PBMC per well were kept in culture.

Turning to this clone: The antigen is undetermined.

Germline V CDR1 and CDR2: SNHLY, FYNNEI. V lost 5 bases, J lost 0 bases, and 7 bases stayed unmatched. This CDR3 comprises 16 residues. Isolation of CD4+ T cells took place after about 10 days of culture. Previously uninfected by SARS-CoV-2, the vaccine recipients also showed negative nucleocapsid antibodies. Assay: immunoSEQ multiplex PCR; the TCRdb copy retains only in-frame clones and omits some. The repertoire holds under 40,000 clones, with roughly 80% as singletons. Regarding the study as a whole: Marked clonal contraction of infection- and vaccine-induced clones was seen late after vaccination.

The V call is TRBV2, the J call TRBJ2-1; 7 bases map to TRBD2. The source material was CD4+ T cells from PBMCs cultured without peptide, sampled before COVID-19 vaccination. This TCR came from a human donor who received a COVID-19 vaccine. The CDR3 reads CASSFYGGSSYNEQFF. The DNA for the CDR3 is TGTGCCAGCAGTTTTTATGGCGGGAGCTCCTACAATGAGCAGTTCTTC. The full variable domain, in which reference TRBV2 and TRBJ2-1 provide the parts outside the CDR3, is EPEVTQTPSHQVTQMGQEVILRCVPISNHLYFYWYRQILGQKVEFLVSFYNNEISEKSEIFDDQFSVERPDGSNFTLKIRSTKLEDSAMYFCASSFYGGSSYNEQFFGPGTRLTVL.